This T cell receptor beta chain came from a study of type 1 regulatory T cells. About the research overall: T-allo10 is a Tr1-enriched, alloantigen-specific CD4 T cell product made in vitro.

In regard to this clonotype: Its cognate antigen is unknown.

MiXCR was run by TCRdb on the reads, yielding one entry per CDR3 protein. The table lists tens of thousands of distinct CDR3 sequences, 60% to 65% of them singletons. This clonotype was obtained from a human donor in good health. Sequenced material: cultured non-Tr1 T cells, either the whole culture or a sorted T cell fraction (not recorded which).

The CDR3 protein is CASTLGLNNEQFF. The CDR3 coding sequence is TGTGCCAGCACCCTGGGCCTTAACAATGAGCAGTTCTTC. The V gene is TRBV2, the J gene TRBJ2-1; D is uncertain. Trimming took 7 bases from V and 5 from J, leaving 12 bases between them. Germline V CDR1 and CDR2: SNHLY, FYNNEI. The CDR3 is 13 residues long.